A selection of T cell receptor beta chains follows, all from one sample in a study of T cells after yellow fever vaccination. TCRdb used MiXCR to reprocess the 5' RACE reads, holding one entry per CDR3 protein. The sample has about 340,000 distinct CDR3 sequences, under 15% seen once; the top ten hold about 3%. Material: CD4+ T cells sorted from PBMCs, obtained 15 days after the yellow fever booster vaccination. The receptors were sampled from a man aged 18 to 29 who received the YFV17D yellow fever vaccine. Each CDR3 is given with its conserved first and last residue. D genes are given only for firm matches. The size entry is marked missing in some rows and otherwise reads once, few, many or a size class.

d_call,clone_size,v_call,j_call,cdr3_aa,cdr3_nt
NA,many,TRBV7-9,TRBJ2-7,CASSRWDEQYF,TGTGCCAGCAGCCGCTGGGACGAGCAGTACTTC
NA,many,TRBV29-1,TRBJ2-5,CSSRGATPGETQYF,TGCAGCTCCAGGGGGGCTACCCCCGGAGAGACCCAGTACTTC
NA,NA,TRBV28,TRBJ1-4,CASRDRQSSSEKLFF,TGTGCCAGCAGGGATAGACAGTCCTCTTCGGAAAAACTGTTTTTT
TRBD2,few,TRBV12-3/TRBV12-4,TRBJ2-1,CASSQAGLAGYGQFF,TGTGCCAGCAGCCAAGCGGGTCTAGCGGGATATGGGCAGTTCTTC
TRBD2,NA,TRBV6-6,TRBJ2-2,CASSYPTSGGRELFF,TGTGCCAGCAGTTACCCGACTAGCGGGGGCAGGGAGCTGTTTTTT
NA,NA,TRBV4-1,TRBJ2-3,CASSQTPGTKSTDTQYF,TGCGCCAGCAGCCAAACCCCCGGGACAAAAAGCACAGATACGCAGTATTTT
NA,few,TRBV5-1,TRBJ2-1,CASSLGQAYNEQFF,TGCGCCAGCAGCTTGGGACAGGCCTACAATGAGCAGTTCTTC
NA,few,TRBV5-1,TRBJ2-5,CASSLGYRETQYF,TGCGCCAGCAGCTTGGGTTATCGGGAGACCCAGTACTTC
NA,many,TRBV7-2,TRBJ1-1,CASSLENRVAFF,TGTGCCAGCAGCTTAGAAAACAGGGTAGCTTTCTTT
NA,few,TRBV5-1,TRBJ2-7,CASSSGHPGEQYF,TGCGCCAGCAGCTCGGGACATCCTGGCGAGCAGTACTTC
TRBD2,NA,TRBV7-6,TRBJ2-1,CASSSGLAGGPNEQFF,TGTGCCAGCAGCTCTGGACTAGCGGGGGGGCCCAATGAGCAGTTCTTC
NA,NA,TRBV24-1,TRBJ2-3,CATSIQVLTDTQYF,TGTGCCACCAGCATACAGGTCCTCACAGATACGCAGTATTTT
NA,NA,TRBV11-2,TRBJ2-3,CASSFGDQNTQYF,TGTGCCAGCAGCTTCGGCGACCAAAATACGCAGTATTTT
NA,NA,TRBV5-6,TRBJ2-1,CASSLVGGYGYNEQFF,TGTGCCAGCAGCTTAGTGGGAGGCTATGGCTACAATGAGCAGTTCTTC
TRBD1,NA,TRBV7-9,TRBJ1-2,CASSNPGQGIFYGYTF,TGTGCCAGCAGCAACCCGGGACAGGGTATTTTTTATGGCTACACCTTC
NA,few,TRBV18,TRBJ1-1,CASSPTTSVVNTEAFF,TGTGCCAGCTCACCTACTACTTCCGTGGTGAACACTGAAGCTTTCTTT
NA,NA,TRBV7-2,TRBJ1-1,CASSLVQGSTEAFF,TGTGCCAGCAGCTTAGTGCAGGGGTCCACTGAAGCTTTCTTT
NA,many,TRBV7-3,TRBJ1-6,CASSPGLSQNSPLHF,TGTGCCAGCAGTCCTGGGCTATCCCAGAATTCACCCCTCCACTTT
NA,NA,TRBV12-3/TRBV12-4,TRBJ1-5,CASGTRTNQPQHF,TGTGCCAGCGGGACCCGAACGAATCAGCCCCAGCATTTT
NA,few,TRBV7-2,TRBJ2-2,CASSLRGKNTGELFF,TGTGCCAGCAGCTTGCGGGGAAAGAACACCGGGGAGCTGTTTTTT
TRBD1,few,TRBV6-6,TRBJ2-7,CASSWTGDEQYF,TGTGCCAGCAGTTGGACAGGGGACGAGCAGTACTTC
TRBD2,NA,TRBV4-1,TRBJ2-7,CASSPGTSGGFTYEQYF,TGCGCCAGCAGCCCAGGGACTAGCGGGGGATTCACCTACGAGCAGTACTTC
TRBD2,NA,TRBV30,TRBJ2-3,CAWSRGAGGLTDTQDF,TGTGCCTGGAGTCGAGGAGCGGGGGGGTTAACAGATACGCAGGATTTT
TRBD1,few,TRBV9,TRBJ2-1,CASSAGQGNEQFF,TGTGCCAGCAGCGCCGGACAGGGAAATGAGCAGTTCTTC
NA,NA,TRBV20-1,TRBJ1-5,CSASGQASNQPQHF,TGCAGTGCTAGTGGGCAGGCGAGCAATCAGCCCCAGCATTTT
NA,NA,TRBV29-1,TRBJ1-5,CSVAQMGQPQHF,TGCAGCGTTGCCCAGATGGGGCAGCCCCAGCATTTT
NA,few,TRBV7-9,TRBJ1-2,CASSLPGGREYTF,TGTGCCAGCAGCCTCCCGGGAGGCAGAGAGTACACCTTC
NA,few,TRBV29-1,TRBJ1-2,CSVYREENYGYTF,TGCAGCGTTTACAGGGAGGAGAACTATGGCTACACCTTC
NA,NA,TRBV7-8,TRBJ2-5,CASSSEFETQYF,TGTGCCAGCAGTTCCGAATTTGAGACCCAGTACTTC
TRBD1,few,TRBV29-1,TRBJ2-7,CSVSVTGAPYEQYF,TGCAGCGTTTCAGTAACAGGGGCCCCCTACGAGCAGTACTTC
NA,NA,TRBV20-1,TRBJ2-3,CSARAEWGTDTQYF,TGCAGTGCTAGAGCCGAGTGGGGGACAGATACGCAGTATTTT
TRBD2,NA,TRBV10-2,TRBJ2-3,CASKERGNTDTQYF,TGCGCCAGTAAAGAGCGGGGGAACACAGATACGCAGTATTTT
TRBD1,few,TRBV27,TRBJ1-1,CASSISTGGAKTFF,TGTGCCAGCAGTATCTCGACAGGGGGCGCGAAAACTTTCTTT
NA,NA,TRBV27,TRBJ1-5,CASTLPSQPQHF,TGTGCCAGCACCTTACCGAGTCAGCCCCAGCATTTT
TRBD1,few,TRBV7-3,TRBJ1-6,CASSLGQGHSPLHF,TGTGCCAGCAGCTTAGGACAGGGACATTCACCCCTCCACTTT
NA,few,TRBV7-8,TRBJ1-1,CASSVLMNTEAFF,TGTGCCAGCAGCGTCTTAATGAACACTGAAGCTTTCTTT
TRBD2,NA,TRBV6-6,TRBJ2-5,CASSSRTSGRQGETQYF,TGTGCCAGCAGTTCCCGGACTAGCGGGAGGCAAGGAGAGACCCAGTACTTC
NA,NA,TRBV11-1,TRBJ1-1,CASSSSGTLNTEAFF,TGTGCCAGCAGCTCGTCCGGGACATTGAACACTGAAGCTTTCTTT
NA,few,TRBV5-5,TRBJ2-2,CASSLSPGAGELFF,TGTGCCAGCAGCTTGAGTCCTGGAGCCGGGGAGCTGTTTTTT
TRBD2,NA,TRBV9,TRBJ2-2,CASSVDGGVFGELFF,TGTGCCAGCAGCGTAGACGGGGGGGTTTTCGGGGAGCTGTTTTTT
NA,few,TRBV15,TRBJ1-2,CATSREKAGGYTF,TGTGCCACCAGCAGAGAGAAGGCGGGTGGCTACACCTTC
TRBD2,NA,TRBV4-3,TRBJ2-2,CASSGRLARELFF,TGCGCCAGCAGCGGCCGACTAGCCCGGGAGCTGTTTTTT
TRBD2,NA,TRBV4-3,TRBJ2-1,CASSQEGLSGGVSSYNEQFF,TGCGCCAGCAGCCAAGAGGGGCTTAGCGGGGGGGTTAGCTCCTACAATGAGCAGTTCTTC
NA,few,TRBV12-3/TRBV12-4,TRBJ1-1,CASSLNHMYTEAFF,TGTGCCAGCAGTTTAAACCACATGTACACTGAAGCTTTCTTT
NA,few,TRBV7-9,TRBJ1-5,CASSSTRGSGQPQHF,TGTGCCAGCAGCTCCACCAGGGGTTCGGGTCAGCCCCAGCATTTT